Each of the 25 T cell receptor beta chains below was sequenced from the same sample in a study of blood T cell repertoires in COVID-19 (dated by TCRdb to about 2020). Libraries came from the immunoSEQ multiplex PCR assay. TCRdb retrieved this table from immuneACCESS and kept in-frame rearrangements only. Not all clones are present; in checked studies, unresolved V genes account for under half, and no reason is known for the remainder. The sample profile shows roughly 250,000 clones; 70% to 90% of them were found once. 1% to 1.5% of the sample is held by the ten biggest clonotypes. The sample was PBMCs or T cells enriched from blood (not recorded which). The receptors here all came from a woman aged 40 to 49 with acute COVID-19.

The chain has TRBV4-3 and TRBJ1-2; no reliable D call. The CDR3 consists of 14 residues. V lost 1 base to trimming and J lost 4 bases, with 10 bases between them. CDR1 LGHNA and CDR2 YSLEER come from the germline V gene. CDR3 residues: CASSQVYFSYGYTF. In DNA form, the CDR3 reads TGCGCCAGCAGCCAAGTTTATTTTTCCTATGGCTACACCTTC.

V usage is TRBV27 and J usage is TRBJ1-2; D may be TRBD1 (5 bases). The CDR3 has 15 amino acids. The germline CDR1 and CDR2 sequences are MNHEY and SMNVEV (reference sequence). V was clipped by 0 bases and J by 4 bases, with 12 bases between them. The CDR3 coding sequence is TGTGCCAGCAGTTTATCGGGACTCCCGTTCTATGGCTACACCTTC. This gives the protein CASSLSGLPFYGYTF.

V gene TRBV24-1 combines with J gene TRBJ2-2, with a weak D call TRBD2 (6 bases). The CDR3 runs 17 residues. CDR1 and CDR2 from the germline V gene are KGHDR and SFDVKD. Between the trimmed V and J ends, which lost 3 bases and 2 bases, there was a span of 15 bases. DNA of the CDR3: TGTGCCACCAGTGATCCCGCCCCGGGACTTAACACCGGGGAGCTGTTTTTT. Amino acids: CATSDPAPGLNTGELFF.

This chain uses TRBV7-2 with TRBJ1-2; 8 nucleotides line up with TRBD1. The CDR3 is 14 amino acids. J gave up 2 bases and V 3 bases, and 2 bases lay outside the gene matches. The germline V gene has CDR1 SGHTA and CDR2 FQGNSA. The CDR3 DNA follows: TGTGCCAGCAGCTTGACAGGGGAGAACTATGGCTACACCTTC. Residues: CASSLTGENYGYTF.

This clone was found once. Written as DNA, the CDR3 is TGTGCCAGCAGCAGAAGACTAGCGGGACGGACCGGGGAGCTGTTTTTT. Protein product: CASSRRLAGRTGELFF. The genes are TRBV7-2 and TRBJ2-2, with 11 bases fitting TRBD2. The V gene end was trimmed by 5 bases and the J gene end by 5 bases; junction bases not matched to a gene: 7. The CDR3 consists of 16 residues. Germline lookup yields CDR1 SGHTA and CDR2 FQGNSA.

This clone was detected a few times. This rearrangement joins TRBV25-1 to TRBJ1-1, with D perhaps TRBD1 (5 bases). In germline, CDR1 is MGHDK, CDR2 SYGVNS. The CDR3 length is 17 residues. Trimming pared 5 bases from V and 4 bases from J, leaving 23 bases between. CDR3 sequence (DNA): TGTGCCAGCAGTAACTCTCGGGGTGGTCGGGGGTTCACTGAAGCTTTCTTT. Residues: CASSNSRGGRGFTEAFF.

The chain recombines TRBV12-3 or TRBV12-4 with TRBJ2-5; D is unresolved. This CDR3 contains 11 residues. Deletions cut 8 bases from V and 4 bases from J, with 8 bases between. The DNA for the CDR3 is TGTGCCAGCGAACGAGGAGAGACCCAGTACTTC. It encodes CASERGETQYF.

The genes are TRBV6-1 and TRBJ2-7; 8 nucleotides match TRBD2. J lost 3 bases, V lost 0 bases, and 10 bases had no gene match. Per the germline V gene, CDR1 is MNHNS and CDR2 is SASEGT. This CDR3 spans 17 amino acids. DNA of the CDR3: TGTGCCAGCAGTGAAGCCCCATGGAGCGGGAGTCGCTACGAGCAGTACTTC. This codes for CASSEAPWSGSRYEQYF.

V gene TRBV18 combines with J gene TRBJ2-2; 8 positions match TRBD2. V gave up 2 bases and J gave up 3 bases; unmatched junction bases: 2. The CDR3 spans 15 residues. Germline assignment: CDR1 KGHSH and CDR2 LQKENI. The CDR3 region has the DNA TGTGCCAGCTCACCAAGAGCGGGGGACACCGGGGAGCTGTTTTTT. Amino acid sequence: CASSPRAGDTGELFF.

The chain carries TRBV5-5 and TRBJ1-1; 7 bases are shared with TRBD1. The CDR3 runs 15 residues. In germline, CDR1 is SGHKS, CDR2 YYEKEE (reference sequence). Unmatched junction bases numbered 7, after V lost 3 bases and J lost 2 bases. CDR3 bases: TGTGCCAGCAGCTCCTCAAGGACAGGTAACACTGAAGCTTTCTTT. Its translation: CASSSSRTGNTEAFF.

This chain links TRBV7-6 with TRBJ1-4; 7 bases agree with TRBD1. Unmatched junction bases numbered 10, after V lost 5 bases and J lost 4 bases. The CDR3 loop spans 16 amino acids. The V gene's germline CDR1 is SGHVS and CDR2 FNYEAQ. CDR3 bases: TGTGCCAGCAGCACCGGACAGGCCGGGCTTAATGAAAAACTGTTTTTT. This gives the protein CASSTGQAGLNEKLFF.

The chain uses TRBV19 and TRBJ2-1, with 12 bases identical to TRBD2. The germline V gene has CDR1 LNHDA and CDR2 SQIVND (reference sequence). The length of the CDR3 is 16 residues. V lost 7 bases to trimming and J lost 9 bases; unmatched junction nucleotides: 13. The CDR3 bases are TGTGCCAGTATGCTAGCGGGAGGGGCTCCTTACGGTGAGCAGTTCTTC. Protein sequence: CASMLAGGAPYGEQFF.

The V and J genes are TRBV5-1 and TRBJ2-1; possibly TRBD2 for D (6 bases). V was clipped by 5 bases and J by 8 bases, with 20 bases between them. The CDR3 is 15 amino acids. CDR1 is SGHRS and CDR2 is YFSETQ in the germline V gene. CDR3 DNA sequence: TGCGCCAGCAGGGGGGGAGTAGTGGCAGTCGATGAGCAGTTCTTC. This encodes CASRGGVVAVDEQFF.

The chain recombines TRBV6-5 with TRBJ2-7; 11 positions match TRBD1. The junction had 4 bases not matched to a gene; V was cut back by 6 bases and J by 3 bases. The CDR3 extends over 14 amino acids. Germline V lookup: CDR1 MNHEY, CDR2 SVGAGI. CDR3 DNA sequence: TGTGCCAGCAGGCCGGGACAGGGGGTCTACGAGCAGTACTTC. It codes for CASRPGQGVYEQYF.

This sequence joins TRBV12-3 or TRBV12-4 and TRBJ2-5, with a possible D match to TRBD1 (6 bases). The V and J ends lost 6 bases and 5 bases respectively, with 13 bases between them. The CDR3 has 13 residues. The CDR3 protein is CASRDSTLETQYF. DNA of the CDR3: TGTGCCAGCAGGGACAGCACATTGGAGACCCAGTACTTC.

The chain is built from TRBV28 and TRBJ1-5; 11 nucleotides agree with TRBD1. The germline gives CDR1 MDHEN, CDR2 SYDVKM. The ends lost 7 bases at V and 3 bases at J; junction bases unmatched: 5. The CDR3 is made up of 15 amino acids. Here the CDR3 DNA reads TGTGCCAGCACCGGCGGACAGGGGGCCAATCAGCCCCAGCATTTT. This encodes CASTGGQGANQPQHF. The complete variable domain, with remaining parts taken from reference TRBV28 and TRBJ1-5, reads DVKVTQSSRYLVKRTGEKVFLECVQDMDHENMFWYRQDPGLGLRLIYFSYDVKMKEKGDIPEGYSVSREKKERFSLILESASTNQTSMYLCASTGGQGANQPQHFGDGTRLSIL.

The genes are TRBV3-1 (or the pseudogene TRBV3-2) and TRBJ1-1; D may be TRBD1 (6 bases). V lost 4 bases to trimming and J lost 2 bases, with 8 bases between them. CDR3 length: 13 amino acids. In germline, CDR1 is LGHDT, CDR2 YNNKEL (reference sequence). CDR3 coding DNA: TGTGCCAGCAGCCCGGACAGTAACACTGAAGCTTTCTTT. Protein: CASSPDSNTEAFF.

This chain joins TRBV5-1 and TRBJ1-4, with a tentative D call TRBD1 (5 bases). Trimming shortened V by 5 bases and J by 1 base, and 9 bases separated the two germline ends. Germline V lookup: CDR1 SGHRS, CDR2 YFSETQ. This CDR3 is built from 14 residues. CDR3 nucleotide sequence: TGCGCCAGCAGGGATCAGGGAACTAATGAAAAACTGTTTTTT. Residues: CASRDQGTNEKLFF.

The gene calls are TRBV5-1 and TRBJ1-2, with TRBD1 as a possible D gene (6 bases). The CDR3 contains 13 residues. Germline CDR1 and CDR2: SGHRS and YFSETQ. V lost 3 bases to trimming and J lost 4 bases, with 10 bases between them. The CDR3 nucleotides are TGCGCCAGCAGCTACGCACAGGGCTATGGCTACACCTTC. It encodes CASSYAQGYGYTF.

The chain employs TRBV19 and TRBJ2-1; 14 nucleotides match TRBD2. V trimming: 6 bases; J trimming: 6 bases; junction bases outside the gene matches: 4. The CDR3 sequence is 15 residues long. In germline, CDR1 is LNHDA, CDR2 SQIVND (reference sequence). The CDR3 DNA is TGTGCCAGTAGCCCCGGGACTAGCGGGAGCAATGAGCAGTTCTTC. It is translated as CASSPGTSGSNEQFF.

In the case of this clone: Additional DNA sequences in this sample encode the identical CDR3. The chain is built from TRBV27 and TRBJ1-1; D is uncertain. CDR1 and CDR2 from the germline V gene are MNHEY and SMNVEV (reference sequence). This CDR3 has 15 residues. The V gene lost 0 bases and the J gene lost 0 bases, with 8 bases spanning the gap. CDR3 sequence reads: CASSLSRVMNTEAFF. Written as DNA, the CDR3 is TGTGCCAGCAGTTTATCTCGGGTTATGAACACTGAAGCTTTCTTT.

This rearrangement joins TRBV10-3 to TRBJ2-5; D remains unclear. CDR1 and CDR2 (germline): ENHRY, SYGVKD. This CDR3 is 14 amino acids long. V lost 2 bases and J 4 bases, leaving 11 bases between the germline ends. The CDR3, as DNA: TGTGCCATCAGTGAGGAGGCTAGAGGAGAGACCCAGTACTTC. This gives the protein CAISEEARGETQYF.

The chain carries TRBV28 and TRBJ1-2; 8 nucleotides match TRBD1. Losses at the gene ends were 3 bases for V and 8 bases for J; bases not matched to a gene: 14. CDR3 size: 16 residues. The germline V gene encodes CDR1 MDHEN and CDR2 SYDVKM. The CDR3 region has the DNA TGTGCCAGCAGTTTCGTTTTAGGCAGGGGGCAATACGGCTACACCTTC. This encodes CASSFVLGRGQYGYTF.

V and J are TRBV4-3 and TRBJ2-3, with a possible D match to TRBD2 (6 bases). CDR3 length equals 18 residues. The V end was cut by 1 base, the J end by 1 base, with 18 bases between. Germline V gene data show CDR1 as LGHNA and CDR2 as YSLEER. CDR3 in DNA: TGCGCCAGCAGCCAAGGCAGGGACTGGGCTAGCGGCACAGATACGCAGTATTTT. The encoded protein is CASSQGRDWASGTDTQYF.

The chain joins TRBV20-1 to TRBJ2-4; TRBD1 is a possible D gene (6 bases). V was shortened by 3 bases and J by 3 bases, with 12 bases between the two germline ends. There are 14 residues in the CDR3. Germline loops: CDR1 DFQATT, CDR2 SNEGSKA (reference sequence). DNA of the CDR3: TGCAGTGCTAGTACAGGGTTTGTCAAAAACATTCAGTACTTC. As protein: CSASTGFVKNIQYF.